What follows are 2 T cell receptor beta chains derived from one specimen sequenced in a study of vaccination effects on CD4 cells after COVID-19. In the ViraFEST assay, antigen-specific CD4+ clonotypes were identified by expansion after peptide-pool stimulation. Following 10 days of culture, CD4+ T cells were isolated. The healthy vaccine recipients, who had no prior SARS-CoV-2 infection, showed negative nucleocapsid antibodies. These receptors' antigens are unknown. The table came from immunoSEQ multiplex PCR; TCRdb's copy has only in-frame clones and leaves some out. The sample carries about 41,000 clones, around 70% recorded once. The input for sequencing was CD4+ T cells from PBMCs cultured with HCoV-OC43 spike peptides, taken before COVID-19 vaccination. Documented subset: HCoV-OC43 spike overlapping peptide pool stimulation. These receptors were taken from a human donor who received a COVID-19 vaccine.

The chain is built from TRBV27 and TRBJ1-2; a weak D match, TRBD1 (5 bases). Trimming removed 3 bases from V and 4 bases from J, with 12 bases in between. This CDR3 spans 14 amino acids. Per the germline V gene, CDR1 is MNHEY and CDR2 is SMNVEV (reference sequence). In nucleotides, the CDR3 is TGTGCCAGCAGTTTGGGACCAACGGGCTATGGCTACACCTTC. Its protein is CASSLGPTGYGYTF.

The chain uses TRBV6-5 and TRBJ2-7, with 8 nucleotides matching TRBD2. This CDR3 is built from 16 residues. With 0 bases clipped from V and 5 bases from J, the junction kept 9 bases outside the gene matches. Germline V CDR1 and CDR2: MNHEY, SVGAGI. The CDR3 here is CASSYSRRGRFHEQYF. For the CDR3, the DNA is TGTGCCAGCAGTTACTCGAGGCGCGGGAGGTTCCACGAGCAGTACTTC.